The entry below gives a single T cell receptor (beta chain) sequence along with its context. Its antigen is unknown. These data are taken from a study of cytomegalovirus exposure and HLA in healthy donors. General study points: Reported performance of the classifier showed diagnosis of cytomegalovirus status with high specificity and sensitivity. Prior analysis indicated that the majority of TCR beta V segments exhibited productivity approximately 87% or approximately 30% of the time.

13 Jbeta primers and 60 Vbeta primers were used for the PCR. Authors' processing steps: A follow-up analysis tallied 65 million to 80 million unique TCR beta chains, roughly 10 million shared. This table comes from immunoSEQ multiplex PCR, and its TCRdb copy is limited to in-frame clones, with some not included. V and J calls and clone size follow that table, whereas D and trimming were derived from the DNA. Among 120,000 to 150,000 clones listed, over 60% were seen once. Germline V gives CDR1 KGHSH, CDR2 LQKENI. Trimming removed 1 base from V and 11 bases from J, with 6 bases in between. The CDR3 totals 11 residues. Every donor was a healthy person donating bone marrow.

The chain combines TRBV18 with TRBJ2-1; tentative D call: TRBD1 (5 bases). The source of this sequence is a middle-aged woman in good health and CMV-seronegative. Sample: PBMCs. CDR3 amino acids: CASSPRGQQFF. The CDR3 nucleotides read TGTGCCAGCTCACCACGGGGCCAGCAGTTCTTC.